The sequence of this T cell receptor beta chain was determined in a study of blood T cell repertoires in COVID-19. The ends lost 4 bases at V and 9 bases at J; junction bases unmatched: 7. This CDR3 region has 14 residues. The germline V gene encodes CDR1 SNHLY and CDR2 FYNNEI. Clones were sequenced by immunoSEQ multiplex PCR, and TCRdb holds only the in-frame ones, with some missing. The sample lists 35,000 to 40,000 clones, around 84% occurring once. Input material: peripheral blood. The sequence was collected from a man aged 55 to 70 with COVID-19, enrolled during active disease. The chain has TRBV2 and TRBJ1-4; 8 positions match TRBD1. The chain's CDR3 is CASSAHGQGQKLFF. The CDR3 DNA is TGTGCCAGCAGTGCTCACGGACAGGGTCAAAAACTGTTTTTT.